The clone carrying this T cell receptor (beta chain) was detected a few times. The antigen is not known. This sample is part of a study of radiotherapy plus CTLA-4 blockade in lung cancer. Study in general: Disease control was achieved by less than 40% of patients, and objective responses by 18%. Overall study results and limits: Among reported predictors of response, early blood T cell clone dynamics with interferon-beta performed best. Expansion in blood of tumor-derived TCR clones was seen after radiotherapy plus ipilimumab.

It was focal radiation plus CTLA-4 blockade with ipilimumab that patients with chemo-refractory metastatic non-small-cell lung cancer received. Germline-derived CDR1 and CDR2 are MNHNS and SASEGT. This CDR3 comprises 19 residues. V was pared by 4 bases and J by 3 bases, with 18 bases of the junction left unmatched. Generated by immunoSEQ multiplex PCR, the TCRdb table keeps only in-frame clones and is missing some. Among around 45,000 clones, roughly four fifths were seen once, and the ten largest hold about 9%. The genes are TRBV6-1 and TRBJ2-1; TRBD2 agrees at 7 bases. The sample in question was peripheral blood, obtained from a patient treated with radiotherapy plus ipilimumab. The source of this sequence is a human donor with non-small cell lung cancer who had stable disease on radiotherapy plus ipilimumab. The CDR3 loop is CASSVTPTSIGWDYNEQFF. The DNA of the CDR3 is TGTGCCAGCAGTGTGACGCCGACTAGCATTGGTTGGGACTACAATGAGCAGTTCTTC.